This T cell receptor beta chain was sequenced for a study of blood T cell repertoires in COVID-19. Study details: COVID-19 samples from acute and convalescent phases originated in the United States, Italy and Spain. T cells, B-cell-depleted T cells, or PBMCs supplied cDNA or gDNA.

Germline V gene sequence: CDR1 KGHSH, CDR2 LQKENI. CDR3 length: 15 residues. After removal of 0 bases from V and 7 bases from J, the junction contained 6 bases not matched to a gene. The Seattle patients joined while their infection was active and were tracked longitudinally afterward. Original data processing: Estimation of nucleated cell counts relied on the amplification of reference gene primers. The data were produced by immunoSEQ multiplex PCR, yet TCRdb's version contains in-frame clones alone and is incomplete. V and J calls and clone size are those listed in that table; D and trimming were worked out from the DNA. The profile shows about 480,000 clones, less than 90% of them singletons.

The chain recombines TRBV18 with TRBJ2-7, with 10 nucleotides matching TRBD1. Sequences were obtained from peripheral blood. The TCR comes from a woman between 50 and 59 years old with COVID-19, enrolled during active disease. CDR3 amino acids: CASSPPSGTGEEQYF. DNA of the CDR3: TGTGCCAGCTCACCACCGTCCGGGACAGGGGAGGAGCAGTACTTC.